This TCR beta chain originates from a study of PD-1 blockade in mismatch repair-deficient tumors. The wider study: Enrolled about 2013-2017, patients had progressing, pretreated mismatch repair-deficient cancers of about a dozen types.

Profiled with immunoSEQ multiplex PCR; TCRdb holds only in-frame clones, not every one. The sample lists 100,000 to 150,000 clones; around 86% were seen once. The receptor's source is an adult with mismatch repair-deficient cancer. The sequencing here drew on peripheral blood, taken 44 weeks after starting pembrolizumab.

CDR3 in DNA: TGCGCCAGCAGCTATCGGGGGCCTTACAATGAGCAGTTCTTC. It is translated as CASSYRGPYNEQFF. V gene TRBV5-1 combines with J gene TRBJ2-1; D possibly matches TRBD1 or TRBD2 (6 bases each). Germline V gene data show CDR1 as SGHRS and CDR2 as YFSETQ. This CDR3 spans 14 amino acids. Trimming stripped 3 bases from V and 4 bases from J, with 11 bases between.